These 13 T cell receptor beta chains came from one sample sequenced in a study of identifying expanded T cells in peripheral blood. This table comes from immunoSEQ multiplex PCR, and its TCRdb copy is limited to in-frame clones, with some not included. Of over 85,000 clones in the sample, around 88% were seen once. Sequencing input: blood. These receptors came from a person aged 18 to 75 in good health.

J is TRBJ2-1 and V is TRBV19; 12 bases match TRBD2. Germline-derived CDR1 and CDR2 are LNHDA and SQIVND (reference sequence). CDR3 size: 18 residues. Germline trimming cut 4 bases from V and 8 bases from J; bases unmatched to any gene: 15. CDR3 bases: TGTGCCAGTAGTAAAAGGACTAGCGGGACTCGGGCGGGGGATGAGCAGTTCTTC. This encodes CASSKRTSGTRAGDEQFF.

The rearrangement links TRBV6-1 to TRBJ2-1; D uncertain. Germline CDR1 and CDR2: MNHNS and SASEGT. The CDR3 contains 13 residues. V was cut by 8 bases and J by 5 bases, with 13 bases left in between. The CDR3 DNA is TGTGCCAGCGTGGTATGGCCTGACAATGAGCAGTTCTTC. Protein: CASVVWPDNEQFF.

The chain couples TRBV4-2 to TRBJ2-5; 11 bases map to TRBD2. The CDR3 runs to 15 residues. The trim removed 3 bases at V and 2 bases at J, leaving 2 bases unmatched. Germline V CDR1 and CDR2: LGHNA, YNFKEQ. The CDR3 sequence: CASSHSGGGQETQYF. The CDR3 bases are TGTGCCAGCAGCCATAGCGGGGGGGGGCAAGAGACCCAGTACTTC.

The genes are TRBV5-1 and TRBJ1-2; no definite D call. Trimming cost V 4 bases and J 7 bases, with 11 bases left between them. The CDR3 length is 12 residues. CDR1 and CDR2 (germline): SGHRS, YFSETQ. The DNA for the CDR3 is TGCGCCAGCAGCCCCCGAGCCAGTGGCTACACCTTC. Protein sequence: CASSPRASGYTF.

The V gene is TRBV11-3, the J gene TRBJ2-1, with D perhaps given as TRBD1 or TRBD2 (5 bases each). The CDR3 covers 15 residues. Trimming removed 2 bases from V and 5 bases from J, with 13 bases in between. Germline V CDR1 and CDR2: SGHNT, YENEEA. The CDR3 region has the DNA TGTGCCAGCAGCTTACCCGGGACCACCAACAATGAGCAGTTCTTC. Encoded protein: CASSLPGTTNNEQFF.

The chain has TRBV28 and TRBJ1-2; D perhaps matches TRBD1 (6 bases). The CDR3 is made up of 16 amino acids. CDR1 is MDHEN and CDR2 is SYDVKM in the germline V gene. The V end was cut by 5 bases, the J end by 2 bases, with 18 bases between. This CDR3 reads CASSITGTLRNYGYTF. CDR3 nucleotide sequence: TGTGCCAGCAGTATAACGGGGACACTTCGGAACTATGGCTACACCTTC.

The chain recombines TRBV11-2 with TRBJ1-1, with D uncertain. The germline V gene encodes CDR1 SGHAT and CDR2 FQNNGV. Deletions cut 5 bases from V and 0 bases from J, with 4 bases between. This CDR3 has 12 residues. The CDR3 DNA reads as TGTGCCAGCAGCAGGCTGAACACTGAAGCTTTCTTT. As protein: CASSRLNTEAFF.

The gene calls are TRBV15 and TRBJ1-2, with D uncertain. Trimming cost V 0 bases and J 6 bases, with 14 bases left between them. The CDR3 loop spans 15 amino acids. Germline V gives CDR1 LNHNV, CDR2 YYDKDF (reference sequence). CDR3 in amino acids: CATSRDRAQWDGYTF. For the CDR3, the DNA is TGTGCCACCAGCAGAGATAGGGCACAATGGGATGGCTACACCTTC. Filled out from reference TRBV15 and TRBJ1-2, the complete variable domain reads DAMVIQNPRYQVTQFGKPVTLSCSQTLNHNVMYWYQQKSSQAPKLLFHYYDKDFNNEADTPDNFQSRRPNTSFCFLDIRSPGLGDTAMYLCATSRDRAQWDGYTFGSGTRLTVV.

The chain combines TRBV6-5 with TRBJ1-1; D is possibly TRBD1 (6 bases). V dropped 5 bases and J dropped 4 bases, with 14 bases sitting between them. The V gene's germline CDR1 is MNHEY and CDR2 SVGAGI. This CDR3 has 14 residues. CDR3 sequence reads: CASSLTGLGTEAFF. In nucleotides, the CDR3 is TGTGCCAGCAGTCTAACAGGGCTGGGCACTGAAGCTTTCTTT.

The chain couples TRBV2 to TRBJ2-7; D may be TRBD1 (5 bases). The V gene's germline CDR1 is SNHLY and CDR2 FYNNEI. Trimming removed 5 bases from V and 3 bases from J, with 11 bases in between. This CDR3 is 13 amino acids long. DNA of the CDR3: TGTGCCAGCAGTAGGGGAACCCTCTACGAGCAGTACTTC. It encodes CASSRGTLYEQYF. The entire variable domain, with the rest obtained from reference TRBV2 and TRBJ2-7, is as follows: EPEVTQTPSHQVTQMGQEVILRCVPISNHLYFYWYRQILGQKVEFLVSFYNNEISEKSEIFDDQFSVERPDGSNFTLKIRSTKLEDSAMYFCASSRGTLYEQYFGPGTRLTVT.

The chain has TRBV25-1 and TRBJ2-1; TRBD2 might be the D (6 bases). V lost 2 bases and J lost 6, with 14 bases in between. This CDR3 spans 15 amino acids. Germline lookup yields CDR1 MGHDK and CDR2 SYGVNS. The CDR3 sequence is CASSEVGLSVNEQFF. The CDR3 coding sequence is TGTGCCAGCAGTGAAGTGGGACTGTCGGTCAATGAGCAGTTCTTC.

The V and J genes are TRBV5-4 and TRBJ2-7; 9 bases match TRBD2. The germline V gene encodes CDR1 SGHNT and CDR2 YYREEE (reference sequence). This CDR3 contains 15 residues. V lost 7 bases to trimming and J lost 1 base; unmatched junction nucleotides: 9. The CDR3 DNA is TGTGCCAGCGGCCTCGGCGGGAGGGTTTCCTACGAGCAGTACTTC. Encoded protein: CASGLGGRVSYEQYF.

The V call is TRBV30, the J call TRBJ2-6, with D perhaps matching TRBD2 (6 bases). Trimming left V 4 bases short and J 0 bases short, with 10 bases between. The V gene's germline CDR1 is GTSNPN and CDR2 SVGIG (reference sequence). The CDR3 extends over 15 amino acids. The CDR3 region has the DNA TGTGCCTGGACGCGGGATAGCTCTGGGGCCAACGTCCTGACTTTC. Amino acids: CAWTRDSSGANVLTF.